These T cell receptor beta chains were read from a single sample in a study of control samples from healthy donors and cancer patients. Produced via immunoSEQ multiplex PCR; TCRdb's table is partial and in-frame only. The sample consists of about 150,000 clones, 75% to 95% of them appearing once. The sequenced material came from blood. These receptors were obtained from a woman aged 40 to 50 in good health. The CDR3 runs from the conserved cysteine through the conserved F or W. D genes are given only for firm matches. Expanded clones get a size class; other rows say once, few or many, or leave the size out.

size: .; V: TRBV5-1; D: .; J: TRBJ2-4; CDR3: CASSRDQNIQYF; DNA: TGCGCCAGCAGCCGGGACCAAAACATTCAGTACTTC
size: .; V: TRBV7-9; D: .; J: TRBJ1-3; CDR3: CASSSIMLQWGTSGNTIYF; DNA: TGTGCCAGCAGTTCCATTATGTTGCAGTGGGGGACCTCTGGAAACACCATATATTTT
size: .; V: TRBV9; D: .; J: TRBJ1-2; CDR3: CASSVHLTGSGYTF; DNA: TGTGCCAGCAGCGTCCATTTGACAGGCAGCGGCTACACCTTC
size: few; V: TRBV6-6; D: .; J: TRBJ1-5; CDR3: CASSPRGGQPQHF; DNA: TGTGCCAGCAGCCCCAGGGGCGGACAGCCCCAGCATTTT
size: .; V: TRBV7-2; D: TRBD1; J: TRBJ2-7; CDR3: CASSWGTGLYEQYF; DNA: TGTGCCAGCAGCTGGGGGACAGGGCTCTACGAGCAGTACTTC
size: .; V: TRBV6-6; D: .; J: TRBJ2-7; CDR3: CASSLDMLYEQYF; DNA: TGTGCCAGCAGCCTTGACATGCTTTACGAGCAGTACTTC
size: once; V: TRBV7-9; D: .; J: TRBJ2-2; CDR3: CASSSRGSITGELFF; DNA: TGTGCCAGCAGCTCTAGGGGATCTATCACCGGGGAGCTGTTTTTT
size: .; V: TRBV21-1; D: .; J: TRBJ1-5; CDR3: CASSKGRRGEQGNQPQHF; DNA: TGTGCCAGCAGCAAAGGGCGTAGGGGAGAGCAGGGCAATCAGCCCCAGCATTTT
size: .; V: TRBV7-6; D: .; J: TRBJ2-3; CDR3: CASSTLDTDTQYF; DNA: TGTGCCAGCAGCACGCTAGACACAGATACGCAGTATTTT
size: .; V: TRBV12-3/TRBV12-4; D: .; J: TRBJ1-1; CDR3: CASSSPRTEAFF; DNA: TGTGCCAGCAGCTCTCCCCGCACTGAAGCTTTCTTT
size: many; V: TRBV9; D: .; J: TRBJ2-2; CDR3: CASSVEGLGTGELFF; DNA: TGTGCCAGCAGCGTAGAAGGGCTCGGCACCGGGGAGCTGTTTTTT
size: .; V: TRBV6-5; D: .; J: TRBJ1-4; CDR3: CASRRGFNEKLFF; DNA: TGTGCCAGCAGAAGAGGGTTTAATGAAAAACTGTTTTTT
size: .; V: TRBV13; D: TRBD1; J: TRBJ1-1; CDR3: CASSLAQGAVNTEAFF; DNA: TGTGCCAGCAGCTTAGCGCAGGGGGCGGTGAACACTGAAGCTTTCTTT
size: once; V: TRBV12-5; D: TRBD2; J: TRBJ2-3; CDR3: CASGLWLAGVDTQYF; DNA: TGTGCTAGTGGTTTATGGCTAGCGGGGGTAGATACGCAGTATTTT
size: .; V: TRBV24-1; D: .; J: TRBJ2-7; CDR3: CATSVQYPGGYEQYF; DNA: TGTGCCACCAGTGTCCAATACCCCGGCGGGTACGAGCAGTACTTC
size: .; V: TRBV5-1; D: TRBD1; J: TRBJ2-1; CDR3: CASSPGTGGVEQFF; DNA: TGCGCCAGCAGCCCGGGGACAGGGGGCGTTGAGCAGTTCTTC
size: .; V: TRBV6-2/TRBV6-3; D: .; J: TRBJ1-3; CDR3: CASSYSQGDVSGNTIYF; DNA: TGTGCCAGCAGTTACTCCCAGGGAGACGTCTCTGGAAACACCATATATTTT
size: .; V: TRBV5-1; D: TRBD1; J: TRBJ1-1; CDR3: CASRGTGGAYQQAFF; DNA: TGCGCCAGCAGAGGGACAGGGGGCGCCTATCAACAAGCTTTCTTT
size: .; V: TRBV3-1/TRBV3-2; D: TRBD2; J: TRBJ2-5; CDR3: CASSRSGGAETQYF; DNA: TGTGCCAGCAGCCGTAGCGGGGGGGCCGAGACCCAGTACTTC
size: .; V: TRBV19; D: .; J: TRBJ1-5; CDR3: CASSISNQPQHF; DNA: TGTGCCAGTAGTATTAGCAATCAGCCCCAGCATTTT
size: .; V: TRBV7-8; D: .; J: TRBJ1-2; CDR3: CASSPDIGYGYTF; DNA: TGTGCCAGCAGCCCGGACATTGGCTATGGCTACACCTTC
size: .; V: TRBV25-1; D: TRBD1; J: TRBJ1-4; CDR3: CASAGTDNEKLFF; DNA: TGTGCCAGCGCTGGGACAGATAATGAAAAACTGTTTTTT
size: .; V: TRBV21-1; D: .; J: TRBJ2-7; CDR3: CASRRDWTEHEQYF; DNA: TGTGCCAGCAGACGAGATTGGACGGAACACGAGCAGTACTTC
size: .; V: TRBV7-9; D: TRBD1; J: TRBJ1-1; CDR3: CASSLAATGDNTEAFF; DNA: TGTGCCAGCAGCTTAGCTGCGACAGGGGATAACACTGAAGCTTTCTTT
size: .; V: TRBV11-2; D: .; J: TRBJ2-2; CDR3: CASSLTPGTGELFF; DNA: TGTGCCAGCAGCCTAACTCCGGGCACCGGGGAGCTGTTTTTT
size: .; V: TRBV27; D: .; J: TRBJ1-3; CDR3: CASSYLTNPGPHSGNTIYF; DNA: TGTGCCAGCAGTTACCTGACTAACCCGGGACCTCACTCTGGAAACACCATATATTTT
size: .; V: TRBV25-1; D: .; J: TRBJ2-3; CDR3: CASSPPFNTQYF; DNA: TGTGCCAGCAGCCCCCCGTTTAATACGCAGTATTTT
size: few; V: TRBV7-8; D: .; J: TRBJ2-1; CDR3: CASSLGAGVKNEQFF; DNA: TGTGCCAGCAGCTTGGGAGCCGGGGTAAAGAATGAGCAGTTCTTC
size: .; V: TRBV6-5; D: .; J: TRBJ2-2; CDR3: CASSYVWGDTGELFF; DNA: TGTGCCAGCAGTTACGTGTGGGGTGACACCGGGGAGCTGTTTTTT
size: .; V: TRBV5-5; D: TRBD1; J: TRBJ1-2; CDR3: CASSLNPGTGNYGYTF; DNA: TGTGCCAGCAGCTTGAACCCCGGGACAGGCAACTATGGCTACACCTTC
size: .; V: TRBV7-9; D: .; J: TRBJ2-1; CDR3: CASSIHDEQFF; DNA: TGTGCCAGCAGCATACACGATGAGCAGTTCTTC
size: .; V: TRBV5-1; D: TRBD1; J: TRBJ1-1; CDR3: CASSFRGQPNTEAFF; DNA: TGCGCCAGCAGCTTTAGGGGACAGCCCAACACTGAAGCTTTCTTT
size: .; V: TRBV5-8; D: TRBD1; J: TRBJ1-4; CDR3: CAGPPGQGAEKLFF; DNA: TGTGCCGGACCACCGGGACAGGGGGCGGAAAAACTGTTTTTT
size: .; V: TRBV6-5; D: .; J: TRBJ1-4; CDR3: CASSIHRTTNEKLFF; DNA: TGTGCCAGCAGTATCCATAGGACGACTAATGAAAAACTGTTTTTT
size: .; V: TRBV11-2; D: .; J: TRBJ2-7; CDR3: CASSRGYEQYF; DNA: TGTGCCAGCAGCAGGGGCTACGAGCAGTACTTC
size: .; V: TRBV6-5; D: .; J: TRBJ1-5; CDR3: CASSYSGVGWHF; DNA: TGTGCCAGCAGTTACTCGGGGGTAGGATGGCATTTT
size: once; V: TRBV11-2; D: .; J: TRBJ2-1; CDR3: CASSYLEFSSDEQFF; DNA: TGTGCCAGCAGCTACCTAGAATTCTCGAGTGATGAGCAGTTCTTC
size: .; V: TRBV2; D: .; J: TRBJ2-7; CDR3: CASRVQGLREQYF; DNA: TGTGCCAGCAGGGTACAGGGCTTGCGGGAGCAGTACTTC
size: .; V: TRBV3-1/TRBV3-2; D: .; J: TRBJ2-3; CDR3: CASSKTQGRSDTQYF; DNA: TGTGCCAGCAGTAAAACGCAGGGGAGGTCAGATACGCAGTATTTT
size: .; V: TRBV18; D: .; J: TRBJ2-6; CDR3: CASSPFDSGANVLTF; DNA: TGTGCCAGCTCCCCCTTTGACTCTGGGGCCAACGTCCTGACTTTC
size: .; V: TRBV3-1/TRBV3-2; D: .; J: TRBJ2-5; CDR3: CASTRGAEETQYF; DNA: TGTGCCAGCACCCGGGGAGCGGAAGAGACCCAGTACTTC
size: .; V: TRBV5-1; D: TRBD1; J: TRBJ2-7; CDR3: CASSPGQGSYEQYF; DNA: TGCGCCAGCAGCCCCGGACAGGGTTCCTACGAGCAGTACTTC
size: .; V: TRBV4-2; D: .; J: TRBJ1-2; CDR3: CASSQEVFGQNKGYTF; DNA: TGTGCCAGCAGCCAAGAGGTCTTCGGACAGAACAAGGGCTACACCTTC
size: .; V: TRBV6-5; D: TRBD1; J: TRBJ2-1; CDR3: CASSYSRTGTIRTQFF; DNA: TGTGCCAGCAGTTACTCACGGACAGGGACGATCAGGACGCAGTTCTTC
size: once; V: TRBV6-5; D: .; J: TRBJ2-2; CDR3: CASSPIRAGELFF; DNA: TGTGCCAGCAGCCCCATCAGGGCCGGGGAGCTGTTTTTT
size: once; V: TRBV4-1; D: .; J: TRBJ1-1; CDR3: CASSQGVTEAFF; DNA: TGCGCCAGCAGTCAAGGGGTGACTGAAGCTTTCTTT
size: .; V: TRBV5-1; D: .; J: TRBJ1-4; CDR3: CASTQDVLQGGSEKLFF; DNA: TGCGCCAGCACCCAAGATGTGCTACAGGGCGGAAGCGAAAAACTGTTTTTT
size: few; V: TRBV4-1; D: TRBD1; J: TRBJ2-7; CDR3: CASSQMPVTGDYEQYF; DNA: TGCGCCAGCAGCCAAATGCCCGTGACAGGGGACTACGAGCAGTACTTC
size: once; V: TRBV5-1; D: .; J: TRBJ1-6; CDR3: CASSLEGPHNSPLHF; DNA: TGCGCCAGCAGCTTAGAGGGACCCCATAATTCACCCCTCCACTTT
size: .; V: TRBV5-5; D: .; J: TRBJ1-5; CDR3: CASSFQEGRGFNQPQHF; DNA: TGTGCCAGCAGCTTTCAGGAGGGGCGAGGTTTCAATCAGCCCCAGCATTTT
size: .; V: TRBV6-5; D: TRBD1; J: TRBJ1-2; CDR3: CASRLPGQPPKTF; DNA: TGTGCCAGCAGACTGCCGGGACAGCCACCGAAAACCTTC
size: .; V: TRBV5-4; D: .; J: TRBJ1-1; CDR3: CASSLTGKGDTEAFF; DNA: TGTGCCAGCAGCTTGACCGGGAAGGGGGACACTGAAGCTTTCTTT
size: .; V: TRBV11-2; D: .; J: TRBJ1-1; CDR3: CASSLVGRGNTEAFF; DNA: TGTGCCAGCAGCTTAGTTGGCAGGGGGAACACTGAAGCTTTCTTT
size: .; V: TRBV4-1; D: .; J: TRBJ2-1; CDR3: CASSQVPGENEQFF; DNA: TGCGCCAGCAGCCAAGTTCCCGGGGAAAATGAGCAGTTCTTC